This T cell receptor (beta chain) emerged from a study of T cell responses to AZD1222 COVID-19 vaccine. Whole-study results and caveats: Among spike-specific TCRs, nearly half reportedly target unmutated variant regions. Clonal diversity was possibly underestimated; the donors were predominantly white British and more often female.

The method was immunoSEQ multiplex PCR; TCRdb's version includes in-frame clones alone and lacks a portion of them. The sample has some 65,000 clones; around 74% are singletons. On this clone itself: Its antigen remains unidentified.

Germline V gene data show CDR1 as MNHEY and CDR2 as SMNVEV (reference sequence). The CDR3 covers 15 residues. Trimming removed 7 bases at V and 1 base at J, with 16 bases between. Sequencing was performed on peripheral blood, taken on day 0 of MenACWY control vaccination. The source is an adult in good health. This chain connects TRBV27 to TRBJ1-1; possible D gene TRBD1, 5 bases. This CDR3 reads CASTLNRGWNTEAFF. CDR3 in DNA: TGTGCCAGCACTCTAAATAGGGGTTGGAACACTGAAGCTTTCTTT.